The 4 T cell receptor beta chains given below trace back to one sample, sequenced in a study of OX40 agonist ivuxolimab in advanced cancers. TCRdb's table, derived via immunoSEQ multiplex PCR, lists solely in-frame clones and lacks some. The table shows 20,000 to 25,000 clones, with around nine tenths occurring only once. Here the sequenced sample was CD4+ or CD8+ T cells sorted from blood, taken in a trial of the OX40 agonist ivuxolimab. The receptors come from an adult with an advanced solid tumor such as melanoma, head and neck, liver or kidney cancer.

This clone was detected only a few times. The CDR3 DNA reads as TGTGCCAGCGGGGATTCCTATAATTCACCCCTCCACTTT. It specifies CASGDSYNSPLHF. This chain joins TRBV28 and TRBJ1-6; the D is unclear. Germline loops: CDR1 MDHEN, CDR2 SYDVKM. The V gene lost 8 bases and the J gene lost 1 base, with 6 bases spanning the gap. The CDR3 contains 13 residues.

This sequence joins TRBV9 and TRBJ2-5; D remains ambiguous. There are 13 residues in the CDR3. Trimming pared 4 bases from V and 2 bases from J, leaving 9 bases between. The germline gives CDR1 SGDLS, CDR2 YYNGEE. This CDR3 reads CASSLDTQETQYF. CDR3 DNA sequence: TGTGCCAGCAGCCTTGACACGCAAGAGACCCAGTACTTC.

Concerning this clone: At one end the junction does not follow the germline gene, possibly because of a read error. The chain employs TRBV6-5 and TRBJ2-1, with D uncertain. CDR3 size: 12 residues. Germline loops: CDR1 MNHEY, CDR2 SVGAGI. CDR3 loop: CASGYENNEQFF. The CDR3 DNA is TGTGCCAGCGGTTACGAAAACAATGAGCAGTTCTTC.

This chain connects TRBV5-1 to TRBJ2-1, with a tentative D call TRBD2 (6 bases). In germline, CDR1 is SGHRS, CDR2 YFSETQ. V was clipped by 5 bases and J by 4 bases, with 13 bases between them. The CDR3 loop spans 14 amino acids. DNA for the CDR3: TGCGCCAGCAGACCCGGGGGAGGTTACAATGAGCAGTTCTTC. Translated: CASRPGGGYNEQFF.